This T cell receptor (beta chain) is from a study of neurological immune-mediated disorders. Study observations and caveats: Whereas HTLV-1-associated myelopathy showed the most TCR clonal expansion, multiple sclerosis showed the least, with levels below those of healthy controls.

The starting material, 2 million PBMCs stored at -80 C, gave rise to the unsorted libraries. Ten or more counts support this clonotype. The antigen is unknown. CDR3 size: 15 residues. With 0 bases removed from V and 1 base from J, the gap between germline ends came to 10 bases. Looked up from germline, CDR1 is SGHRS and CDR2 is YFSETQ. 5'RACE generated cDNA with 10-nucleotide random UMIs. TCRdb re-called the 5' RACE reads with MiXCR, one entry per CDR3 protein. The data show approximately 50,000 distinct CDR3 sequences, around 4% seen once. V gene TRBV5-1 combines with J gene TRBJ1-1; D ambiguous. Sequencing was done on a sample of PBMCs. The receptor comes from a man between 60 and 75 years old with multiple sclerosis. CDR3 in amino acids: CASSLGPMENTEAFF. In nucleotides, the CDR3 is TGCGCCAGCAGCTTGGGCCCCATGGAGAACACTGAAGCTTTCTTT.